This is a list of T cell receptor beta chains from one sample in a study of blood T cell repertoires in COVID-19. TCRdb keeps only in-frame clones here, not all; method: immunoSEQ multiplex PCR. Of around 86,000 clones in the sample, roughly 84% were seen once. Sequenced sample: peripheral blood. These receptors were taken from a human donor in a cohort sampled during active COVID-19. CDR3s include the opening cysteine and the closing phenylalanine or tryptophan. Each record gives: V gene, clone size, D gene, J gene, CDR3 protein, CDR3 DNA. A D gene is named only where the DNA matches it firmly. Some rows have no size entry. The others give once, few or many, or a class for an expanded clone.

>TRBV15|few|TRBD1|TRBJ2-1
CATSRDRDSGPGGQFF
TGTGCCACCAGCAGAGACCGGGACAGCGGACCAGGAGGGCAGTTCTTC
>TRBV4-3|.|.|TRBJ1-4
CASSQDGGQSGKLFF
TGCGCCAGCAGCCAAGACGGGGGGCAGTCGGGAAAACTGTTTTTT
>TRBV7-2|.|TRBD1|TRBJ2-4
CASSLGGQGTAKNIQYF
TGTGCCAGCAGCTTAGGGGGACAGGGAACGGCCAAAAACATTCAGTACTTC
>TRBV28|.|.|TRBJ1-3
CASSFYMGNTIYF
TGTGCCAGCAGTTTTTATATGGGAAACACCATATATTTT
>TRBV19|.|.|TRBJ2-1
CASNVVAARGEQFF
TGTGCCAGTAACGTAGTAGCGGCGAGGGGTGAGCAGTTCTTC
>TRBV11-2|.|.|TRBJ1-1
CASSLGPGLPEAFF
TGTGCCAGCAGCTTAGGGCCAGGACTCCCCGAAGCTTTCTTT
>TRBV2|.|TRBD1|TRBJ2-5
CASTLPTGGQETQYF
TGTGCCAGCACCCTCCCTACAGGGGGACAGGAGACCCAGTACTTC
>TRBV9|.|.|TRBJ2-3
CASSVATFIRRTDTQYF
TGTGCCAGCAGCGTAGCTACGTTTATCAGGAGGACAGATACGCAGTATTTT
>TRBV15|.|TRBD2|TRBJ2-5
CATSRDNGGGEETQYF
TGTGCCACCAGCAGAGATAACGGCGGGGGAGAAGAGACCCAGTACTTC
>TRBV5-1|.|TRBD1|TRBJ2-7
CASSPGQGFEQYF
TGCGCCAGCAGCCCGGGACAGGGTTTCGAGCAGTACTTC
>TRBV4-2|.|.|TRBJ1-1
CASSQGESDRAFF
TGTGCCAGCAGCCAAGGGGAGTCAGATAGAGCTTTCTTT
>TRBV13|.|.|TRBJ2-7
CASSLGDSSYEQYF
TGTGCCAGCAGCTTAGGGGACAGCTCCTACGAGCAGTACTTC
>TRBV4-1|.|TRBD2|TRBJ2-1
CASSLTSGSLDEQFF
TGCGCCAGCAGCCTTACTAGCGGGAGTCTGGATGAGCAGTTCTTC
>TRBV5-4|.|TRBD1|TRBJ2-7
CASSLRQGTYEQYF
TGTGCCAGCAGCTTGAGACAGGGCACCTACGAGCAGTACTTC
>TRBV10-3|.|.|TRBJ2-3
CAISELAETSTDTQYF
TGTGCCATCAGTGAGTTAGCCGAGACTAGCACAGATACGCAGTATTTT
>TRBV7-2|.|.|TRBJ2-7
CASSSRVYEQYF
TGTGCCAGCAGCTCACGAGTCTACGAGCAGTACTTC
>TRBV15|.|.|TRBJ2-5
CATKGVRGQETQYF
TGTGCCACCAAGGGGGTACGTGGTCAAGAGACCCAGTACTTC
>TRBV12-3/TRBV12-4|.|.|TRBJ1-6
CASQGWESPLHF
TGTGCCAGTCAGGGGTGGGAGTCACCCCTCCACTTT
>TRBV5-1|.|TRBD1|TRBJ1-4
CASSLQGADEKLFF
TGCGCCAGCAGCTTACAGGGGGCAGATGAAAAACTGTTTTTT
>TRBV7-2|.|.|TRBJ1-4
CASSLGMREKLFF
TGTGCCAGCAGCTTAGGGATGAGGGAAAAACTGTTTTTT